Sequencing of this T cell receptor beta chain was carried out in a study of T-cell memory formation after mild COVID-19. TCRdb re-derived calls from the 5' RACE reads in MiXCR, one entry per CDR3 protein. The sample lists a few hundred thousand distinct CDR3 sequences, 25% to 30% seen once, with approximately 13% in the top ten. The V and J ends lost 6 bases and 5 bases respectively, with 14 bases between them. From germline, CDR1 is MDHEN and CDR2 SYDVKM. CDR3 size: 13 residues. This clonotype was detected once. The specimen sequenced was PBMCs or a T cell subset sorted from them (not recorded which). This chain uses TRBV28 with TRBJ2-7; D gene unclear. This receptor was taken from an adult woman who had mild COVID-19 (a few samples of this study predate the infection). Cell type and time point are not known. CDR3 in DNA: TGTGCCAGCAGCCTCCTAGGGCTACACGAGCAGTACTTC. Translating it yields CASSLLGLHEQYF.